The rows below give T cell receptor beta chains drawn from one sample of a study of cytomegalovirus exposure and HLA in healthy donors. The method was immunoSEQ multiplex PCR; TCRdb's version includes in-frame clones alone and lacks a portion of them. The table includes more than 95,000 clones, approximately 78% detected once. The sequencing sample was made of PBMCs. The receptors here all came from a man aged 35-49 years in good health and CMV-seronegative. CDR3s include the opening cysteine and the closing phenylalanine or tryptophan. The order of the fields is V gene, D gene, J gene, clone size, CDR3 protein, CDR3 DNA. D genes are given only for firm matches. The size entry is marked missing in some rows and otherwise reads once, few, many or a size class.

>TRBV11-3|TRBD1|TRBJ2-5|.
CASSFSGGAETQYF
TGTGCCAGCAGCTTTTCAGGGGGCGCAGAGACCCAGTACTTC
>TRBV15|.|TRBJ2-3|.
CATSRDLGAQGTQYF
TGTGCCACCAGCAGAGATTTAGGCGCACAGGGTACGCAGTATTTT
>TRBV29-1|.|TRBJ1-1|.
CSVEDQTLGAFF
TGCAGCGTTGAAGACCAGACACTTGGAGCTTTCTTT
>TRBV28|TRBD1|TRBJ1-5|.
CASSPRNLDRGISNQPQHF
TGTGCCAGCAGTCCCCGGAACCTAGACAGGGGCATTAGCAATCAGCCCCAGCATTTT
>TRBV30|TRBD1|TRBJ1-2|few
CAWEGDRDRPGYTF
TGTGCCTGGGAGGGGGACAGGGATCGCCCTGGCTACACCTTC
>TRBV27|TRBD2|TRBJ2-7|few
CASSLSSGGPYEQYF
TGTGCCAGCAGTTTATCGTCGGGGGGACCCTACGAGCAGTACTTC
>TRBV7-9|.|TRBJ1-3|.
CASSPQTSSGNTIYF
TGTGCCAGCAGCCCACAGACGAGCTCTGGAAACACCATATATTTT
>TRBV7-9|.|TRBJ1-2|.
CASSLQGRGIGGYTF
TGTGCCAGCAGCTTACAAGGCCGGGGGATCGGGGGCTACACCTTC
>TRBV5-4|TRBD1|TRBJ1-2|.
CASSLQGARGYTF
TGTGCCAGCAGCTTACAGGGGGCGCGGGGCTACACCTTC
>TRBV6-4|TRBD2|TRBJ2-1|.
CASSDSAGEYNEQFF
TGTGCCAGCAGTGACTCGGCGGGGGAATACAATGAGCAGTTCTTC
>TRBV10-1|.|TRBJ1-5|few
CASRPGQRNNQPQHF
TGCGCCAGCAGACCGGGACAACGGAACAATCAGCCCCAGCATTTT
>TRBV7-2|.|TRBJ1-1|.
CASSWRDTEAFF
TGTGCCAGCAGCTGGCGGGACACTGAAGCTTTCTTT
>TRBV4-3|TRBD1|TRBJ1-4|.
CASSPGSGAGGNEKLFF
TGCGCCAGCAGCCCCGGTTCTGGGGCAGGGGGGAATGAAAAACTGTTTTTT
>TRBV11-1|TRBD2|TRBJ2-5|.
CASSLLRGARRGMETQYF
TGTGCCAGCAGCTTACTGCGGGGGGCCCGCCGGGGGATGGAGACCCAGTACTTC
>TRBV4-3|.|TRBJ1-2|.
CASSPTMTGGPGYTF
TGCGCCAGCAGCCCTACTATGACGGGGGGGCCTGGCTACACCTTC
>TRBV7-3|.|TRBJ2-2|.
CSSSLLGLNGELFF
TGTTCCAGCAGCTTACTCGGGTTGAACGGGGAGCTGTTTTTT
>TRBV18|TRBD1|TRBJ1-1|.
CASSQQGEGEAFF
TGTGCCAGCTCACAACAGGGGGAAGGTGAAGCTTTCTTT
>TRBV14|TRBD1|TRBJ2-7|.
CASSQKRPILDRENYEQYF
TGTGCCAGCAGCCAGAAAAGGCCTATTTTGGACAGGGAGAACTACGAGCAGTACTTC
>TRBV6-1|TRBD1|TRBJ1-2|.
CATTGPGQGSYGYTF
TGTGCCACAACTGGACCGGGACAGGGAAGCTATGGCTACACCTTC
>TRBV4-1|TRBD1|TRBJ2-7|.
CASSQVAGGPYEQYF
TGCGCCAGCAGCCAAGTGGCAGGGGGTCCCTACGAGCAGTACTTC
>TRBV19|TRBD1|TRBJ2-7|few
CASSALPTGIHEQYF
TGTGCCAGTAGTGCCCTCCCGACAGGGATCCACGAGCAGTACTTC
>TRBV6-6|TRBD1|TRBJ1-2|.
CASSQDRELNGYTF
TGTGCCAGCAGTCAGGACAGGGAATTAAATGGCTACACCTTC
>TRBV27|.|TRBJ1-2|few
CASSSRGGGGYGYTF
TGTGCCAGCAGTTCCCGTGGGGGAGGGGGCTATGGCTACACCTTC
>TRBV5-6|TRBD2|TRBJ2-7|few
CASSLLAGAYEQYF
TGTGCCAGCAGCTTGTTAGCGGGGGCCTACGAGCAGTACTTC
>TRBV28|TRBD1|TRBJ1-2|.
CASSLDPQDRGVYGYTF
TGTGCCAGCAGTTTAGACCCCCAGGACAGGGGAGTGTATGGCTACACCTTC
>TRBV5-1|.|TRBJ2-1|.
CASNRDATGGNEQFF
TGCGCAAGCAACCGGGACGCCACCGGGGGCAATGAGCAGTTCTTC
>TRBV19|.|TRBJ1-5|.
CASSITAADNQPQHF
TGTGCCAGTAGTATAACCGCGGCAGACAATCAGCCCCAGCATTTT
>TRBV7-3|TRBD1|TRBJ2-3|.
CASSLVGGAGDTQYF
TGTGCCAGCAGCTTGGTAGGGGGCGCGGGAGATACGCAGTATTTT
>TRBV5-1|TRBD2|TRBJ2-5|.
CASSIGGEDAQYF
TGCGCCAGCAGCATCGGGGGGGAAGATGCCCAGTACTTC
>TRBV5-1|TRBD1|TRBJ2-1|.
CASSSKGQGTSEQFF
TGCGCCAGCAGCTCTAAGGGACAGGGGACCTCTGAGCAGTTCTTC
>TRBV20-1|.|TRBJ1-1|few
CSAAATAEAFF
TGCAGTGCGGCGGCGACGGCTGAAGCTTTCTTT
>TRBV27|.|TRBJ2-7|.
CASSLGQSYEQYF
TGTGCCAGCAGTTTGGGGCAGAGCTACGAGCAGTACTTC
>TRBV10-3|TRBD1|TRBJ1-1|.
CAIRADRGLLNTEAFF
TGTGCCATCAGGGCGGACAGGGGTTTATTGAATACTGAAGCTTTCTTT
>TRBV11-1|.|TRBJ2-7|.
CASSLALAGSGYEQYF
TGTGCCAGCAGCTTAGCGCTGGCGGGGTCTGGTTACGAGCAGTACTTC
>TRBV6-5|.|TRBJ2-2|.
CASSPGQLNTGELFF
TGTGCCAGCAGTCCTGGACAGCTGAACACCGGGGAGCTGTTTTTT
>TRBV7-3|.|TRBJ2-2|.
CASSSPYKIGELFF
TGTGCCAGCAGCTCCCCTTATAAAATCGGGGAGCTGTTTTTT
>TRBV5-4|.|TRBJ1-4|.
CASSLAGLNEKLFF
TGTGCCAGCAGCTTGGCAGGACTTAATGAAAAACTGTTTTTT
>TRBV28|.|TRBJ2-6|few
CASRASQGGGANVLTF
TGTGCCAGCAGAGCCTCTCAGGGGGGTGGGGCCAACGTCCTGACTTTC
>TRBV7-9|TRBD1|TRBJ1-4|.
CASSTAEGAQEKLFF
TGTGCCAGCAGCACGGCGGAGGGGGCACAAGAAAAACTGTTTTTT
>TRBV28|TRBD1|TRBJ1-2|.
CASSLYGTGGDGYTF
TGTGCCAGCAGTTTATACGGGACAGGGGGCGATGGCTACACCTTC
>TRBV7-8|.|TRBJ2-6|few
CASSPLRTGANVLTF
TGTGCCAGCAGCCCTCTTAGAACTGGGGCCAACGTCCTGACTTTC
>TRBV5-1|TRBD2|TRBJ2-5|.
CASGGGQETQYF
TGCGCCAGCGGGGGGGGGCAAGAGACCCAGTACTTC
>TRBV15|.|TRBJ2-5|.
CATSTGGRETQYF
TGTGCCACCAGCACTGGGGGCCGGGAGACCCAGTACTTC
>TRBV27|TRBD1|TRBJ1-2|few
CASSIIGQGDLYGYTF
TGTGCCAGCAGTATAATAGGACAGGGTGATTTATATGGCTACACCTTC
>TRBV5-5|TRBD1|TRBJ2-2|.
CASSRGQIPNTGELFF
TGTGCCAGCAGCAGGGGACAGATTCCAAACACCGGGGAGCTGTTTTTT
>TRBV7-2|.|TRBJ2-4|.
CASSLGGRKNIQYF
TGTGCCAGCAGCTTAGGGGGGAGGAAAAACATTCAGTACTTC
>TRBV5-1|.|TRBJ2-5|.
CASSRSSQETQYF
TGCGCCAGCAGCCGGAGTAGCCAAGAGACCCAGTACTTC
>TRBV12-5|.|TRBJ2-3|.
CASGLVLSQSTDTQYF
TGTGCTAGTGGTTTGGTACTTTCGCAAAGCACAGATACGCAGTATTTT
>TRBV9|.|TRBJ2-7|.
CASSVETGLGYEQYF
TGTGCCAGCAGCGTAGAGACAGGCCTCGGGTACGAGCAGTACTTC
>TRBV29-1|TRBD1|TRBJ1-1|.
CSDGTAGAFF
TGCAGCGACGGGACAGCTGGAGCTTTCTTT
>TRBV10-1|TRBD1|TRBJ2-1|.
CASSESSGTGGEEQFF
TGCGCCAGCAGTGAGTCGAGTGGGACAGGGGGAGAGGAGCAGTTCTTC
>TRBV7-3|.|TRBJ2-7|.
CASSLVGRGYEQYF
TGTGCCAGCAGCTTAGTTGGTAGGGGATACGAGCAGTACTTC
>TRBV5-6|TRBD1|TRBJ1-6|.
CASSWTGGNSPLHF
TGTGCCAGCAGCTGGACAGGGGGGAATTCACCCCTCCACTTT
>TRBV7-2|TRBD2|TRBJ2-7|.
CASSPPGGSEQYF
TGTGCCAGCAGCCCCCCCGGGGGGAGCGAGCAGTACTTC